The 8 T cell receptor beta chains below come from one sample, sequenced in a study of T cells after yellow fever vaccination. TCRdb re-called the 5' RACE reads with MiXCR, one entry per CDR3 protein. The sample lists about 210,000 distinct CDR3 sequences; more than 3% were seen once. Sequences were derived from CD4+ T cells sorted from PBMCs, sampled 10 days after the yellow fever booster vaccination. These receptor sequences come from a man between 18 and 35 years old who received the YFV17D yellow fever vaccine.

This clonotype was seen more than once but under ten times. The rearrangement links TRBV5-1 to TRBJ2-3; D is perhaps TRBD1 (5 bases). This CDR3 has 13 residues. V was shortened by 6 bases and J by 6 bases, with 14 bases between the two germline ends. CDR1 is SGHRS and CDR2 is YFSETQ in the germline V gene. CDR3 nucleotides: TGCGCCAGCACAGAACAGGTACAGGATACGCAGTATTTT. The encoded protein is CASTEQVQDTQYF. The full variable domain, in which reference TRBV5-1 and TRBJ2-3 provide the parts outside the CDR3, is KAGVTQTPRYLIKTRGQQVTLSCSPISGHRSVSWYQQTPGQGLQFLFEYFSETQRNKGNFPGRFSGRQFSNSRSEMNVSTLELGDSALYLCASTEQVQDTQYFGPGTRLTVL.

This clonotype was recorded a few times. V and J are TRBV10-3 and TRBJ2-5; D is unresolved. The CDR3 has 13 residues. The ends were cut back, 11 bases at V and 1 base at J, with 14 bases in the middle. Germline assignment: CDR1 ENHRY and CDR2 SYGVKD. CDR3 DNA sequence: TGTGCCGTCATGGGCCAGTCCCAAGAGACCCAGTACTTC. It specifies CAVMGQSQETQYF.

This clonotype was recorded many times. This rearrangement joins TRBV20-1 to TRBJ1-2, with TRBD1 identical over 7 bases. The V and J ends lost 5 bases and 0 bases, in that order; junction bases with no gene match: 3. CDR3 length equals 13 residues. Per germline, CDR1 DFQATT and CDR2 SNEGSKA (reference sequence). The CDR3 loop is CSAGGTANYGYTF. The CDR3, as DNA: TGCAGTGCTGGGGGGACAGCTAACTATGGCTACACCTTC.

This clonotype was counted between two and nine times. The chain employs TRBV7-3 and TRBJ2-2, with D possibly TRBD1 on 5 matching bases. The CDR3 extends over 13 amino acids. V lost 4 bases and J lost 3, with 6 bases in between. The V gene's germline CDR1 is SGHTA and CDR2 FQGTGA. Here the CDR3 reads CASSSRDTGELFF. In nucleotides, the CDR3 is TGTGCCAGCAGCTCCAGGGACACCGGGGAGCTGTTTTTT.

In its sample, this clonotype was seen many times. The V call is TRBV9, the J call TRBJ2-4; the D gene could be TRBD1 or TRBD2 (5 bases each). Between the trimmed V and J ends, which lost 4 bases and 5 bases, there was a span of 16 bases. The CDR3 runs 15 residues. Per germline, CDR1 SGDLS and CDR2 YYNGEE. The CDR3 DNA follows: TGTGCCAGCAGCCAGGGCTCGGGAACGGAAAACATTCAGTACTTC. Translation gives CASSQGSGTENIQYF.

This clonotype appeared many times. The chain couples TRBV10-3 to TRBJ2-5; D ambiguous. The length of the CDR3 is 13 residues. Germline V lookup: CDR1 ENHRY, CDR2 SYGVKD. V was pared by 4 bases and J by 5 bases, with 11 bases between. DNA of the CDR3: TGTGCCATCAGTGCAGTACTCGTGGAGACCCAGTACTTC. Translated: CAISAVLVETQYF.

This clonotype was seen ten or more times. V is TRBV6-1 and J is TRBJ1-1; possibly TRBD1 for D (5 bases). Per the germline V gene, CDR1 is MNHNS and CDR2 is SASEGT. The germline V and J ends were trimmed by 3 bases and 9 bases, with 11 bases remaining between them. The CDR3 is 12 amino acids. CDR3 sequence: CASSDRGLKAFF. DNA for the CDR3: TGTGCCAGCAGTGATCGGGGACTGAAAGCTTTCTTT.

This clonotype was seen ten or more times. The chain has TRBV7-2 and TRBJ1-2; D remains unclear. CDR1 is SGHTA, CDR2 FQGNSA, per germline. V lost 1 base and J lost 8, with 11 bases in between. CDR3 length: 13 amino acids. The CDR3 loop reads CASSLGRDGGYTF. As DNA, the CDR3 is TGTGCCAGCAGCTTAGGCCGGGATGGCGGCTACACCTTC.